The 24 T cell receptor beta chains below all came from one sample that was sequenced in a study of CD8+ T cells in alopecia areata. Noted treatment: oral pan-JAK inhibitor, 5-10 mg twice daily. RNA, once extracted, was reverse transcribed into cDNA for use as the sequencing template. TCRdb keeps only in-frame clones here, not all; method: immunoSEQ multiplex PCR. Of under 300,000 clones in the sample, roughly 63% were seen once. Material: CD4+ T cells sorted from blood, obtained around week 54, from a patient treated with tofacitinib. The receptors come from a human donor with alopecia areata.

The chain uses TRBV5-1 and TRBJ2-1; D call uncertain. V was clipped by 0 bases and J by 7 bases, with 5 bases between them. The CDR3 totals 12 residues. CDR1 and CDR2 (germline): SGHRS, YFSETQ. The CDR3 reads CASSLVPNEQFF. The CDR3 region has the DNA TGCGCCAGCAGCTTGGTGCCTAATGAGCAGTTCTTC.

This clone has only a few counts. The same CDR3 is also encoded by other DNA sequences in this sample. The gene calls are TRBV9 and TRBJ1-3; no definite D call. V was clipped by 0 bases and J by 0 bases, with 7 bases between them. This CDR3 comprises 15 residues. CDR1 is SGDLS, CDR2 YYNGEE, per germline. In DNA form, the CDR3 reads TGTGCCAGCAGCGTAGGTGGGGTCTCTGGAAACACCATATATTTT. Its protein is CASSVGGVSGNTIYF.

The chain couples TRBV6-6 to TRBJ2-7, with unresolved D. The V end was cut by 2 bases, the J end by 8 bases, with 7 bases between. This CDR3 spans 11 amino acids. Per the germline V gene, CDR1 is MNHNY and CDR2 is SVGAGI (reference sequence). CDR3: CASSYQRKQYF. CDR3 DNA: TGTGCCAGCAGTTACCAAAGAAAGCAGTACTTC.

The J gene is TRBJ1-1, the V gene TRBV5-1; 12 nucleotides align to TRBD1. V dropped 4 bases and J dropped 5; count of bases not matched to a gene: 9. The CDR3 sequence is 16 residues long. Germline V gives CDR1 SGHRS, CDR2 YFSETQ. CDR3 in DNA: TGCGCCAGCAGCCCCGGGACAGGGGGCAGAGGGACTGAAGCTTTCTTT. It is translated as CASSPGTGGRGTEAFF. Together with reference TRBV5-1 and TRBJ1-1, the CDR3 gives the full variable domain: KAGVTQTPRYLIKTRGQQVTLSCSPISGHRSVSWYQQTPGQGLQFLFEYFSETQRNKGNFPGRFSGRQFSNSRSEMNVSTLELGDSALYLCASSPGTGGRGTEAFFGQGTRLTVV.

The chain couples TRBV7-8 to TRBJ2-7; 8 bases align to TRBD2. Trimming cost V 0 bases and J 2 bases; bases outside gene matches: 6. This CDR3 contains 16 residues. Germline loops: CDR1 SGHVS, CDR2 FQNEAQ. The CDR3 nucleotides are TGTGCCAGCAGCTTAGCGCGAGGCGGGGGGCCCTACGAGCAGTACTTC. Translation: CASSLARGGGPYEQYF.

CDR3 residues: CASSEKTPRQGEKLFF. The DNA of the CDR3 is TGTGCCAGCAGTGAGAAGACCCCACGGCAAGGCGAAAAACTGTTTTTT. V is TRBV2 and J is TRBJ1-4; unclear D gene. V was shortened by 3 bases and J by 8 bases, with 19 bases between the two germline ends. CDR1 is SNHLY, CDR2 FYNNEI, per germline. The CDR3 is 16 residues long. Full variable domain (outside the CDR3, taken from reference TRBV2 and TRBJ1-4): EPEVTQTPSHQVTQMGQEVILRCVPISNHLYFYWYRQILGQKVEFLVSFYNNEISEKSEIFDDQFSVERPDGSNFTLKIRSTKLEDSAMYFCASSEKTPRQGEKLFFGSGTQLSVL.

The rearrangement joins TRBV30 to TRBJ2-2, with D maybe TRBD2 (5 bases). The CDR3 is 14 residues long. Germline CDR1 is GTSNPN and CDR2 is SVGIG (reference sequence). V was trimmed by 1 base and J by 5 bases, leaving 11 bases between them. CDR3 coding DNA: TGTGCCTGGAGTGAACTCGGGGAAACCGGGGAGCTGTTTTTT. Translating it yields CAWSELGETGELFF.

This chain uses TRBV14 with TRBJ2-3; no reliable D call. Germline V CDR1 and CDR2: SGHDN, FVKESK. The CDR3 runs to 14 residues. V was trimmed by 0 bases and J by 7 bases, leaving 11 bases between them. This CDR3 reads CASSQERQSNTQYF. CDR3 DNA: TGTGCCAGCAGCCAAGAGAGGCAGTCAAATACGCAGTATTTT.

In this sample, this clone turned up once. This chain links TRBV15 with TRBJ2-7; no clear D gene. Trimming removed 0 bases at V and 3 bases at J, with 3 bases between. CDR1 is LNHNV and CDR2 is YYDKDF in the germline V gene (reference sequence). This CDR3 comprises 12 residues. DNA of the CDR3: TGTGCCACCAGCAGAGATCACTACGAGCAGTACTTC. Protein: CATSRDHYEQYF. Together with reference TRBV15 and TRBJ2-7, the CDR3 gives the full variable domain: DAMVIQNPRYQVTQFGKPVTLSCSQTLNHNVMYWYQQKSSQAPKLLFHYYDKDFNNEADTPDNFQSRRPNTSFCFLDIRSPGLGDTAMYLCATSRDHYEQYFGPGTRLTVT.

The chain is built from TRBV29-1 and TRBJ2-5, with D maybe TRBD1 (6 bases). Between the trimmed V and J ends, which lost 3 bases and 7 bases, there was a span of 12 bases. The CDR3 length is 12 residues. Per germline, CDR1 SQVTM and CDR2 ANQGSEA. The CDR3 loop is CSVDTGSGTQYF. CDR3 DNA sequence: TGCAGCGTTGATACAGGGTCAGGGACCCAGTACTTC. Looking up the rest from reference TRBV29-1 and TRBJ2-5 gives the full variable domain: SAVISQKPSRDICQRGTSLTIQCQVDSQVTMMFWYRQQPGQSLTLIATANQGSEATYESGFVIDKFPISRPNLTFSTLTVSNMSPEDSSIYLCSVDTGSGTQYFGPGTRLLVL.

DNA of the CDR3: TGCGCCAGCAGCCAGTTGGACTCGAACGAGCAGTACTTC. As protein: CASSQLDSNEQYF. This sequence joins TRBV4-3 and TRBJ2-7; D might be TRBD2 (5 bases). CDR3 length: 13 amino acids. Germline V gene data show CDR1 as LGHNA and CDR2 as YSLEER. The V and J ends lost 3 bases and 5 bases respectively, with 11 bases between them.

The chain employs TRBV7-3 and TRBJ1-1; D uncertain. Germline loops: CDR1 SGHTA, CDR2 FQGTGA. The V end was cut by 5 bases, the J end by 1 base, with 8 bases between. CDR3 length: 13 amino acids. The chain's CDR3 is CASSPQTNTEAFF. DNA for the CDR3: TGTGCCAGCAGCCCCCAGACGAACACTGAAGCTTTCTTT.

V gene TRBV27 combines with J gene TRBJ1-2; no definite D call. Germline lookup yields CDR1 MNHEY and CDR2 SMNVEV (reference sequence). The CDR3 covers 13 residues. V was shortened by 3 bases and J by 3 bases, with 8 bases between the two germline ends. The CDR3 nucleotides read TGTGCCAGCAGTTTCTCTCGTCACTATGGCTACACCTTC. Residues: CASSFSRHYGYTF.

The rearrangement uses TRBV7-9 and TRBJ2-7, with D perhaps TRBD1 or TRBD2 (5 bases each). Germline-derived CDR1 and CDR2 are SEHNR and FQNEAQ (reference sequence). CDR3 length equals 12 residues. V gave up 6 bases and J gave up 0 bases, with 6 bases separating them. As DNA, the CDR3 is TGTGCCAGCAGGGGGACCTCCTACGAGCAGTACTTC. Amino acids: CASRGTSYEQYF.

V gene TRBV2 combines with J gene TRBJ1-5; no definite D call. The CDR3 sequence is 16 residues long. CDR1 and CDR2 (germline): SNHLY, FYNNEI. V was clipped by 3 bases and J by 0 bases, with 12 bases between them. The CDR3 here is CASSDQAGDSNQPQHF. The DNA for the CDR3 is TGTGCCAGCAGTGACCAGGCAGGTGATAGCAATCAGCCCCAGCATTTT. The whole variable domain, remainder taken from reference TRBV2 and TRBJ1-5, is EPEVTQTPSHQVTQMGQEVILRCVPISNHLYFYWYRQILGQKVEFLVSFYNNEISEKSEIFDDQFSVERPDGSNFTLKIRSTKLEDSAMYFCASSDQAGDSNQPQHFGDGTRLSIL.

The chain links TRBV5-4 to TRBJ2-3; 9 nucleotides align to TRBD2. The germline CDR1 and CDR2 sequences are SGHNT and YYREEE (reference sequence). The J segment lost 4 bases and the V segment lost 5 bases, leaving 5 bases of the junction unmatched. CDR3 length: 14 amino acids. CDR3 DNA: TGTGCCAGCAGTCCGGCTAGCGGGGCAGATACGCAGTATTTT. Its translation: CASSPASGADTQYF.

The chain has TRBV6-5 and TRBJ1-2; no reliable D call. Germline assignment: CDR1 MNHEY and CDR2 SVGAGI. V was shortened by 6 bases and J by 4 bases, with 15 bases between the two germline ends. This CDR3 contains 14 residues. The CDR3 here is CASSPTHGSYGYTF. The CDR3 coding sequence is TGTGCCAGCAGCCCAACCCACGGGTCCTATGGCTACACCTTC.

The rearrangement uses TRBV29-1 and TRBJ2-7; D is ambiguous. V shed 4 bases and J shed 2 bases, with 6 bases lying between them. The germline gives CDR1 SQVTM, CDR2 ANQGSEA. The CDR3 is made up of 11 amino acids. CDR3 sequence: CSVASAYEQYF. The CDR3 DNA reads TGCAGCGTTGCTTCGGCCTACGAGCAGTACTTC.

Only a few counts were recorded for this clone. CDR3: CASSDGPNYGYTF. CDR3 DNA: TGTGCCAGCAGTGACGGCCCTAACTATGGCTACACCTTC. The chain employs TRBV6-1 and TRBJ1-2; D not certain. CDR3 length: 13 amino acids. Between the trimmed V and J ends, which lost 3 bases and 0 bases, there was a span of 5 bases. Per the germline V gene, CDR1 is MNHNS and CDR2 is SASEGT.

The V call is TRBV25-1, the J call TRBJ1-1; D is perhaps TRBD1 (6 bases). This CDR3 contains 11 residues. With 6 bases removed from V and 4 bases from J, the gap between germline ends came to 6 bases. Germline V gene sequence: CDR1 MGHDK, CDR2 SYGVNS. The CDR3 DNA reads TGTGCCAGCAGACAGGGCACTGAAGCTTTCTTT. Translated: CASRQGTEAFF.

The V call is TRBV29-1, the J call TRBJ2-1; no clear D gene. Germline V gives CDR1 SQVTM, CDR2 ANQGSEA. Trimming took off 3 bases at V and 9 bases at J, with 3 bases between the two ends. The CDR3 loop spans 9 amino acids. The CDR3 DNA sequence: TGCAGCGTTGATCGTGAGCAGTTCTTC. This sequence encodes CSVDREQFF.

This chain connects TRBV29-1 to TRBJ1-1; the D gene is possibly TRBD1 (6 bases). Germline CDR1 is SQVTM and CDR2 is ANQGSEA. The germline V and J ends were trimmed by 8 bases and 3 bases, with 13 bases remaining between them. The CDR3 has 12 residues. The DNA of the CDR3 is TGCAGCACAGGGACTGGGGACACTGAAGCTTTCTTT. It specifies CSTGTGDTEAFF.

This clone was observed a few times. This chain joins TRBV2 and TRBJ2-1; weak D call: TRBD2 (6 bases). Trimming left V 3 bases short and J 6 bases short, with 15 bases between. CDR1 is SNHLY and CDR2 is FYNNEI in the germline V gene. The CDR3 contains 15 residues. The CDR3 DNA reads TGTGCCAGCAGTGATGTGACGGGGAGGTTCAATGAGCAGTTCTTC. This codes for CASSDVTGRFNEQFF.

CDR3: CAWIAGASGANVLTF. CDR3 in DNA: TGTGCCTGGATTGCGGGCGCCTCTGGGGCCAACGTCCTGACTTTC. The rearrangement joins TRBV30 to TRBJ2-6; TRBD2 is a possible D gene (5 bases). The CDR3 sequence is 15 residues long. Germline assignment: CDR1 GTSNPN and CDR2 SVGIG (reference sequence). The V gene lost 4 bases and the J gene lost 0 bases, with 10 bases spanning the gap.